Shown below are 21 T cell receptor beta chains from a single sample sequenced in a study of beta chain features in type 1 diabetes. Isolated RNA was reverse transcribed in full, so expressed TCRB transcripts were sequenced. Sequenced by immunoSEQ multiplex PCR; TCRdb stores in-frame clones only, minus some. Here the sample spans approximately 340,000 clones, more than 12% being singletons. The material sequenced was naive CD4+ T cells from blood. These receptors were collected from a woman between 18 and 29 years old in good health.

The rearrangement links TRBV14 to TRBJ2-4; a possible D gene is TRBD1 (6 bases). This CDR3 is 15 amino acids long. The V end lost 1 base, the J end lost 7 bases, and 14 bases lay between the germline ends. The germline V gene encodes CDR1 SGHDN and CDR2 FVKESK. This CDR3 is CASSQAALRGNIQYF. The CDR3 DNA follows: TGTGCCAGCAGCCAAGCGGCTCTAAGGGGGAACATTCAGTACTTC.

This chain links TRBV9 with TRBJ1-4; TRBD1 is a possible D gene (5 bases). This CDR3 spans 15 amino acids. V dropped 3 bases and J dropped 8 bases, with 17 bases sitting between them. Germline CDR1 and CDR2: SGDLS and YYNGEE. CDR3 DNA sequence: TGTGCCAGCAGCGAGGGCTCAAGGGGTGGCGAAAAACTGTTTTTT. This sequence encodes CASSEGSRGGEKLFF.

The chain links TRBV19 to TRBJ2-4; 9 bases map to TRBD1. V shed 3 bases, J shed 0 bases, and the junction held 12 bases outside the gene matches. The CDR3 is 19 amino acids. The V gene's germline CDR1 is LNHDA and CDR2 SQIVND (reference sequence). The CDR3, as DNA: TGTGCCAGTAGTATGGGGACAGGGCAACCCATTCTAGCCAAAAACATTCAGTACTTC. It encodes CASSMGTGQPILAKNIQYF.

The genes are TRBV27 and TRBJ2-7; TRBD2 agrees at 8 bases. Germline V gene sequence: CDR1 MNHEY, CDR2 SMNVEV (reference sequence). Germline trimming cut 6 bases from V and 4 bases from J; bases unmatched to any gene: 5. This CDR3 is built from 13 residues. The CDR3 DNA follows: TGTGCCAGCAGAGGTACTAGCGGTTACGAGCAGTACTTC. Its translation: CASRGTSGYEQYF.

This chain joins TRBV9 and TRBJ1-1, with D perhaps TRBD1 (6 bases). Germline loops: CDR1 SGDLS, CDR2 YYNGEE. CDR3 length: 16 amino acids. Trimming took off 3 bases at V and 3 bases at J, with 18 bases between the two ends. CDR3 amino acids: CASSAAYRAGDTEAFF. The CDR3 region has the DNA TGTGCCAGCAGCGCGGCTTACAGGGCGGGGGACACTGAAGCTTTCTTT.

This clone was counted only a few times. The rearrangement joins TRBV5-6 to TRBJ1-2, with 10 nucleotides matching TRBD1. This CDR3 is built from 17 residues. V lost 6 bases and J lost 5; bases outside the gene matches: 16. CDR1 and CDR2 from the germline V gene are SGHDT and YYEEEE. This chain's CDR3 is CASTLSTGGSLGYGYTF. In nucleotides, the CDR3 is TGTGCCAGCACCCTTTCGACAGGGGGCTCCCTGGGATATGGCTACACCTTC.

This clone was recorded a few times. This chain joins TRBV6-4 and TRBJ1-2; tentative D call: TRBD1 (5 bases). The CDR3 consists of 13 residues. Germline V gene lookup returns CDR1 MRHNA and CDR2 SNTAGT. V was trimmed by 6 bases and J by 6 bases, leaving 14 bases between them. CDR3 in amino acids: CASRAGNGNGYTF. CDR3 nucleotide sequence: TGTGCCAGCAGGGCAGGGAACGGTAATGGCTACACCTTC.

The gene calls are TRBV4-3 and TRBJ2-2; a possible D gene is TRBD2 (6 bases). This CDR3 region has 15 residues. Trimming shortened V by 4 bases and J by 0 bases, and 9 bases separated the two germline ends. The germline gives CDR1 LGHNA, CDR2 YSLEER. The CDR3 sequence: CASSRGLPNTGELFF. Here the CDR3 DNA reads TGCGCCAGCAGCCGGGGACTTCCGAACACCGGGGAGCTGTTTTTT.

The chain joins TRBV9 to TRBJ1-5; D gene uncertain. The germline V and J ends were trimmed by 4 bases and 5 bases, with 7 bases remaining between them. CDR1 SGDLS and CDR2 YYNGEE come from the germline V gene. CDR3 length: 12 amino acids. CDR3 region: CASSPRDQPQHF. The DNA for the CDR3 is TGTGCCAGCAGCCCCCGGGATCAGCCCCAGCATTTT.

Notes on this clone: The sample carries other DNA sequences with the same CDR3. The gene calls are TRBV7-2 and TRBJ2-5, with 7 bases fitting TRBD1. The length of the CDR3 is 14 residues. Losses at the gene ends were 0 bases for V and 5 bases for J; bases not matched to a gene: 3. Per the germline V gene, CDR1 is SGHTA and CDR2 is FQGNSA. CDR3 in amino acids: CASSLAGRGETQYF. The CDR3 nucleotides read TGTGCCAGCAGCTTAGCAGGCAGGGGGGAGACCCAGTACTTC.

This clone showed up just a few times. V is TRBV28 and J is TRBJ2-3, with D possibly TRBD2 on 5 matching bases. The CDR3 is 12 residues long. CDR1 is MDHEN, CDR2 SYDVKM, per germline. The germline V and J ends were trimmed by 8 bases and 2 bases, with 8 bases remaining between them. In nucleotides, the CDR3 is TGTGCCAGCGGCGGGTTCACAGATACGCAGTATTTT. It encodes CASGGFTDTQYF.

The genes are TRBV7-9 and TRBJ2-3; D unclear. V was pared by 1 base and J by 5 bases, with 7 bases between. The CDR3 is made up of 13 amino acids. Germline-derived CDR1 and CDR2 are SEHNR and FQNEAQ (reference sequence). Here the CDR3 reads CASSLVTVDTQYF. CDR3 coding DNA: TGTGCCAGCAGCTTAGTTACGGTAGATACGCAGTATTTT.

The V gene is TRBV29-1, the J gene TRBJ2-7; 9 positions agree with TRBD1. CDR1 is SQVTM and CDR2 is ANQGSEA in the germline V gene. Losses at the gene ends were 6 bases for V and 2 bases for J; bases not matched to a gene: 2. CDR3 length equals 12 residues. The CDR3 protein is CSVGDRAYEQYF. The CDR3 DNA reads TGCAGCGTGGGGGACAGGGCCTACGAGCAGTACTTC.

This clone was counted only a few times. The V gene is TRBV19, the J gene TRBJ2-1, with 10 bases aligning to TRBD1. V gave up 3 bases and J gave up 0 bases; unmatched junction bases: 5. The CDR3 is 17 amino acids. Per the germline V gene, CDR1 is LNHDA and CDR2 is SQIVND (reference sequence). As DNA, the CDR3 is TGTGCCAGTAGTATGAGGACAGGGGGTAGCTCCTACAATGAGCAGTTCTTC. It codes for CASSMRTGGSSYNEQFF.

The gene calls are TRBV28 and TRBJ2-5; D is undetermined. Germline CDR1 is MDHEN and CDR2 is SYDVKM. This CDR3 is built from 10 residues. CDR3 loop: CATTGETQYF. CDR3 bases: TGTGCTACCACCGGGGAGACCCAGTACTTC.

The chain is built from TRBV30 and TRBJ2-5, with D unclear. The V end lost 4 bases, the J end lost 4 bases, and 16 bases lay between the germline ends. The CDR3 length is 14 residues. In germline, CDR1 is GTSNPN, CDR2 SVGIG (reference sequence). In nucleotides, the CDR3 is TGTGCCTGGACTAGTTTCCTACCTCGAGAGACCCAGTACTTC. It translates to CAWTSFLPRETQYF.

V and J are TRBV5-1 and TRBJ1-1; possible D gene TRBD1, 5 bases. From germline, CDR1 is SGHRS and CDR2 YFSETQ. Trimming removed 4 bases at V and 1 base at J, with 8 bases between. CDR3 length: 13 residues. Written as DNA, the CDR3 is TGCGCCAGCAGCCGCACAGGGAACACTGAAGCTTTCTTT. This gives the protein CASSRTGNTEAFF.

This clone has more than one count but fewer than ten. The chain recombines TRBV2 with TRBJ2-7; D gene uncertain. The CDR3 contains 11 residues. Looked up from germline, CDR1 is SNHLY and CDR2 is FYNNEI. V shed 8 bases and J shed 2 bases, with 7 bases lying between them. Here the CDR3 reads CASLQTYEQYF. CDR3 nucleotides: TGTGCCAGCCTCCAGACCTACGAGCAGTACTTC.

This CDR3 reads CASSQDTSPMSYEQYF. CDR3 DNA: TGTGCCAGCAGCCAAGATACTAGCCCGATGAGCTACGAGCAGTACTTC. The V call is TRBV4-2, the J call TRBJ2-7, with D possibly matching TRBD2 (6 bases). V lost 0 bases, J lost 3 bases, and 15 bases lay in between. The CDR3 sequence is 16 residues long. Germline-derived CDR1 and CDR2 are LGHNA and YNFKEQ.

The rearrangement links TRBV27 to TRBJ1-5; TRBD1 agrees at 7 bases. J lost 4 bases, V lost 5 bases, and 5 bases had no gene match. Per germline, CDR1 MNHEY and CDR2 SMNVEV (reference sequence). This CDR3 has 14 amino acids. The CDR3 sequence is CASSAQQGNQPQHF. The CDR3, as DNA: TGTGCCAGCAGTGCCCAACAGGGGAATCAGCCCCAGCATTTT.

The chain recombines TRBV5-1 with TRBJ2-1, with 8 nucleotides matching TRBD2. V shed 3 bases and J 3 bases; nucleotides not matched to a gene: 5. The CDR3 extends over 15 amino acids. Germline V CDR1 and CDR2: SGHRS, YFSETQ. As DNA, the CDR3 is TGCGCCAGCAGCTCCGCGACTAGCGACTACAATGAGCAGTTCTTC. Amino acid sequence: CASSSATSDYNEQFF.